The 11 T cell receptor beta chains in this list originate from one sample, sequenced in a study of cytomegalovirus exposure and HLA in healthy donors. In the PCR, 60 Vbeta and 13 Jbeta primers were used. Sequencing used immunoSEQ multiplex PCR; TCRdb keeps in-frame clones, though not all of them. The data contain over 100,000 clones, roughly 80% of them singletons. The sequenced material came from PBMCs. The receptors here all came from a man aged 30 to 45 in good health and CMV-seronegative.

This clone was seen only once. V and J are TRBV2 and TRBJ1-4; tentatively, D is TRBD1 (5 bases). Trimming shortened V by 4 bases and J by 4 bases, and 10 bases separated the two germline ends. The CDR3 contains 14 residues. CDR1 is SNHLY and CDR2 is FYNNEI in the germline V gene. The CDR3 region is CASSGRQLNEKLFF. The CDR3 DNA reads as TGTGCCAGCAGTGGTCGACAGCTTAATGAAAAACTGTTTTTT. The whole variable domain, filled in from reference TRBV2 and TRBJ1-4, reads EPEVTQTPSHQVTQMGQEVILRCVPISNHLYFYWYRQILGQKVEFLVSFYNNEISEKSEIFDDQFSVERPDGSNFTLKIRSTKLEDSAMYFCASSGRQLNEKLFFGSGTQLSVL.

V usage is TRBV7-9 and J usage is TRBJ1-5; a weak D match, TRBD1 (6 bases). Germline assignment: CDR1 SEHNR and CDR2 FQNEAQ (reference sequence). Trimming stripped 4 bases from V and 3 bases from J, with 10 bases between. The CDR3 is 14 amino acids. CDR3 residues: CASSSQGPNQPQHF. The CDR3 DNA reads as TGTGCCAGCAGCTCACAGGGTCCCAATCAGCCCCAGCATTTT.

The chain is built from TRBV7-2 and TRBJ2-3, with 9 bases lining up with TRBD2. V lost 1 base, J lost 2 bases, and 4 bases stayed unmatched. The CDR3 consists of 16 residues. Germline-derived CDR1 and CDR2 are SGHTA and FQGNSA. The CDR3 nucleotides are TGTGCCAGCAGCTTAGTGGGCGGGGGGGCCACAGATACGCAGTATTTT. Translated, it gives CASSLVGGGATDTQYF.

The CDR3 DNA sequence: TGTGCCAGTCAATCCGGGACAGGGGAAAATTCACCCCTCCACTTT. It translates to CASQSGTGENSPLHF. The chain joins TRBV6-5 to TRBJ1-6, with 10 bases identical to TRBD1. The CDR3 extends over 15 amino acids. V was clipped by 9 bases and J by 7 bases; unmatched bases: 9. Germline V gives CDR1 MNHEY, CDR2 SVGAGI.

The CDR3 sequence is CASSKGGSGGQFF. The CDR3 nucleotides are TGTGCCAGCAGCAAGGGGGGGAGCGGGGGACAGTTCTTC. The V gene is TRBV7-9, the J gene TRBJ2-1, with 8 bases lining up with TRBD2. Germline trimming cut 5 bases from V and 13 bases from J; bases unmatched to any gene: 10. Germline lookup yields CDR1 SEHNR and CDR2 FQNEAQ (reference sequence). CDR3 size: 13 residues.

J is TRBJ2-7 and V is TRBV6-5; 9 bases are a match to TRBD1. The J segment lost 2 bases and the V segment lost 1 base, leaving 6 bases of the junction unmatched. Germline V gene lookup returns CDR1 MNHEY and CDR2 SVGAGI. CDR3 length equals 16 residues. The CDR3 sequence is CASSYFPGTGPYEQYF. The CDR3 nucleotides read TGTGCCAGCAGTTACTTCCCCGGGACAGGGCCCTACGAGCAGTACTTC.

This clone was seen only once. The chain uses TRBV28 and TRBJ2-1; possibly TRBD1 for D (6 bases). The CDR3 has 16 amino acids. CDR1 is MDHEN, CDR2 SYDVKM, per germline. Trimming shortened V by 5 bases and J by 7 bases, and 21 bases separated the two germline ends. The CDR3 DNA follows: TGTGCCAGCAGTCCCCCACAGGGCGCGACTGTGAATGAGCAGTTCTTC. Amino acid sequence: CASSPPQGATVNEQFF. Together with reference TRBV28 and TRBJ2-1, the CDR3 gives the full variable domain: DVKVTQSSRYLVKRTGEKVFLECVQDMDHENMFWYRQDPGLGLRLIYFSYDVKMKEKGDIPEGYSVSREKKERFSLILESASTNQTSMYLCASSPPQGATVNEQFFGPGTRLTVL.

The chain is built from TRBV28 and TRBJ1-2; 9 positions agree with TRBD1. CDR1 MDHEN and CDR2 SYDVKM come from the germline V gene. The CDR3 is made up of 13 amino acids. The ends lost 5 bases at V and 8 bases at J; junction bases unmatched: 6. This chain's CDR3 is CASSPGQGGGYTF. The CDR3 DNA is TGTGCCAGCAGTCCGGGACAGGGTGGCGGCTACACCTTC.

CDR3 nucleotide sequence: TGTGCCAGCAGCATATGGGACAGGGACTATGAAGCTTTCTTT. Translation: CASSIWDRDYEAFF. This rearrangement joins TRBV7-2 to TRBJ1-1; 9 bases map to TRBD1. The CDR3 has 14 residues. Germline V gene sequence: CDR1 SGHTA, CDR2 FQGNSA. V shed 5 bases, J shed 7 bases, and the junction held 8 bases outside the gene matches.

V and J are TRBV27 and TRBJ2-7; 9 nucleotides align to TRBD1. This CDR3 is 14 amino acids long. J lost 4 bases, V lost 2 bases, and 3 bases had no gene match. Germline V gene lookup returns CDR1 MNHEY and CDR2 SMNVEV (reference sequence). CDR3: CASSLGGQGYEQYF. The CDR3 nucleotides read TGTGCCAGCAGTTTAGGAGGACAGGGGTACGAGCAGTACTTC.

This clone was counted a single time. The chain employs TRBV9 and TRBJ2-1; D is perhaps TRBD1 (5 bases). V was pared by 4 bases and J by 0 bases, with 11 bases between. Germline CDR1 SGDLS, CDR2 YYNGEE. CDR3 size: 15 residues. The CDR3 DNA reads TGTGCCAGCAGCAGGGGTCAGAGCTCCTACAATGAGCAGTTCTTC. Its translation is CASSRGQSSYNEQFF.